This TCR beta chain emerged from a study of blood T cell repertoires in COVID-19. Study-level information: From the United States, Italy and Spain came samples of acute and convalescent COVID-19. PBMCs, B-cell-depleted T cells, or T cells provided the cDNA or gDNA that made up the material.

Authors' processing steps: Amplification from reference gene primers served as the basis for estimated nucleated cell counts. The repertoire was sequenced with immunoSEQ multiplex PCR; TCRdb's copy has only in-frame clones and lacks some. That table gives V, J and clone size, and the DNA gave D and trimming. In the table there are just over 35,000 clones, about nine tenths of which are singletons. In this sample, this clone turned up once. Germline CDR1 SGHRS, CDR2 YFSETQ. CDR3 length: 13 residues. The trim removed 10 bases at V and 7 bases at J, leaving 7 bases unmatched. The sequenced sample consisted of peripheral blood. The rearrangement uses TRBV5-1 and TRBJ2-1, with 11 nucleotides matching TRBD2. This receptor was obtained from a man in his fifties or sixties with acute or convalescent COVID-19. This CDR3 is CASSGGRRNEQFF. CDR3 sequence (DNA): TGCGCCTCTAGCGGGGGGAGGAGAAATGAGCAGTTCTTC.